This T cell receptor beta chain was profiled in a study of T cell repertoires in cytomegalovirus infection. As for the study in general: Indicated by public TCR beta signatures were CMV infection and matching HLA type.

In TCRdb, the reads were re-called with MiXCR into one record per CDR3 protein. In the table there are more than 110,000 distinct CDR3 sequences, about 31% of which are singletons. General study results and limits: The study found HLA-C-restricted CMV-specific TCR beta clonotypes dominating the ex vivo response.

Per the germline V gene, CDR1 is MNHEY and CDR2 is SVGAGI. V was shortened by 4 bases and J by 2 bases, with 11 bases between the two germline ends. CDR3 length: 14 residues. This clonotype was observed a few times. Its specificity is not known. This chain links TRBV6-5 with TRBJ2-5; D could derive from TRBD1 or TRBD2 (6 bases each). This material consisted of CD8+ T cells from cultured PBMCs, taken from culture after CMV antigen stimulation. The receptor comes from a human donor in good health (CMV status not recorded). Some clones in this sample may be carry-over from other donors' samples. The CDR3 region has the DNA TGTGCCAGCAGTTCCACAGGGACTCAAGAGACCCAGTACTTC. Translating it yields CASSSTGTQETQYF.